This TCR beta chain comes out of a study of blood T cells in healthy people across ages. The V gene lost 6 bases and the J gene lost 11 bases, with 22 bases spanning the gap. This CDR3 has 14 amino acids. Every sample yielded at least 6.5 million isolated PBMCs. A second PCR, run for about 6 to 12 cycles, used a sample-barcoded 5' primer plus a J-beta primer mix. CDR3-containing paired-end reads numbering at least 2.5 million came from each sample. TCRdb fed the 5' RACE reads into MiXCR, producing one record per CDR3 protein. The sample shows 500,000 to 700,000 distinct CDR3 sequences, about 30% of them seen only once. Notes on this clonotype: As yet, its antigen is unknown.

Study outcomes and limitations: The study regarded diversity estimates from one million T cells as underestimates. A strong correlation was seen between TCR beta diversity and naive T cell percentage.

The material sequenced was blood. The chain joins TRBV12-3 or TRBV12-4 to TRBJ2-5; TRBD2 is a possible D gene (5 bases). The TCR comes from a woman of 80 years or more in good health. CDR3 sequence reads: CASSQNLATHEQYF. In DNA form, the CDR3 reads TGTGCCAGCAGCCAGAATCTAGCTACCCATGAGCAGTACTTC.